The following is a TCR beta chain sequence with its context. The data belong to a study of OX40 agonist ivuxolimab in advanced cancers. In the study overall: Patients' therapy was ivuxolimab, an antibody that acts as an agonist of OX40 (CD134). A diagnosis of hepatocellular carcinoma, melanoma, renal cell or head and neck cancer was present in dose-escalation patients.

Peripheral blood came from all dose cohorts at three timepoints. Repertoires were generated with immunoSEQ multiplex PCR, while TCRdb's copy carries only in-frame clones and drops some. The sample carries 55,000 to 70,000 clones, less than 90% recorded once. The V segment lost 6 bases and the J segment 4 bases; nucleotides outside the gene matches: 10. The CDR3 consists of 15 residues. CDR1 and CDR2 from the germline V gene are MDHEN and SYDVKM. This sequence joins TRBV28 and TRBJ2-3; 7 nucleotides agree with TRBD1. Sequenced here: CD4+ or CD8+ T cells sorted from blood, sampled in a trial of the OX40 agonist ivuxolimab. This receptor was obtained from an adult with an advanced solid tumor such as melanoma, head and neck, liver or kidney cancer. Written as DNA, the CDR3 is TGTGCCAGCAGCCAAGGGGGCGCGGATGCAGATACGCAGTATTTT. This gives the protein CASSQGGADADTQYF.